This TCR beta chain was recovered during a study of blood T cell repertoires in COVID-19. Study as a whole: Spain, Italy and the United States supplied samples that represented acute and convalescent COVID-19. Sources were T cells, B-cell-depleted T cells, or PBMCs; the material itself was cDNA or gDNA.

Germline lookup yields CDR1 SGHAT and CDR2 FQNNGV. V lost 1 base, J lost 2 bases, and 8 bases lay in between. This CDR3 is built from 15 residues. The study assigned cohorts using participant-reported clinical history. Authors' methods: Estimated nucleated cell counts came from reference gene primer amplification. This table comes from immunoSEQ multiplex PCR, and its TCRdb copy is limited to in-frame clones, with some not included. The D gene and trimming were derived from the DNA, and the V and J assignments and clone size from that table. Of some 290,000 clones listed, about 90% are singletons. The sequenced sample consisted of PBMCs or T cells enriched from blood (not recorded which). This chain links TRBV11-2 with TRBJ2-2; no reliable D call. The clonotype was recovered from a woman aged 30 to 39 who had recovered from COVID-19. In nucleotides, the CDR3 is TGTGCCAGCAGCTTAGTACCTAAAAACACCGGGGAGCTGTTTTTT. It is translated as CASSLVPKNTGELFF.